This TCR beta chain is drawn from a study of shared clonotypes between healthy human individuals. V lost 3 bases and J 3 bases, leaving 5 bases between the germline ends. Germline CDR1 MGHRA, CDR2 YSYEKL. There are 12 residues in the CDR3. Produced via immunoSEQ multiplex PCR; TCRdb's table is partial and in-frame only. The sample yields some 2.1 million clones, around 93% seen once. Naive CD8 isolation took CD45RO-negative cells positively selected for CCR7 and excluded terminally differentiated effector memory CD45RA+ cells. This receptor was taken from a young man in good health. Some clones in this sample may be carry-over from other donors' samples. The V and J genes are TRBV4-1 and TRBJ1-1; no firm D call. Sequencing was carried out using naive CD8+ T cells from PBMCs. CDR3 sequence reads: CASSHGYTEAFF. CDR3 nucleotides: TGCGCCAGCAGCCACGGCTACACTGAAGCTTTCTTT.